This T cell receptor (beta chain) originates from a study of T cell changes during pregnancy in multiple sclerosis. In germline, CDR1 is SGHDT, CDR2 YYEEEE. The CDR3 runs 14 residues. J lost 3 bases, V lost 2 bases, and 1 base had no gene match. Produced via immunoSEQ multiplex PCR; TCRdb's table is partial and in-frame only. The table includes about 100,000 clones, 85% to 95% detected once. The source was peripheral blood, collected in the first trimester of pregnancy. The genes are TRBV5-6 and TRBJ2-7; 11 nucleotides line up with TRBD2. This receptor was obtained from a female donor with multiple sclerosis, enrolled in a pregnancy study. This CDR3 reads CASSFGTSGYEQYF. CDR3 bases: TGTGCCAGCAGCTTTGGGACTAGCGGCTACGAGCAGTACTTC.